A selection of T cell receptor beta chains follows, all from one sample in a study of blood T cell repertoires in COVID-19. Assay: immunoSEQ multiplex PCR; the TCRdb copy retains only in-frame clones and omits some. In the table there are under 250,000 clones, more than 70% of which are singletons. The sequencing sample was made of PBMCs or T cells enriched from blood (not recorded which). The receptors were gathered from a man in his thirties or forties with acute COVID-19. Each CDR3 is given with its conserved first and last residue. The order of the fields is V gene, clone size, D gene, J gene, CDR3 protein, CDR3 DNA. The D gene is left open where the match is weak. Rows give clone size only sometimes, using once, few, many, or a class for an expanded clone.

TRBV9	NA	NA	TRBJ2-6	CASSLVAGSAGANVLTF	TGTGCCAGCAGTCTGGTCGCAGGGTCCGCTGGGGCCAACGTCCTGACTTTC
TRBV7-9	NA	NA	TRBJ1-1	CASSLRITTTANTEAFF	TGTGCCAGCAGCTTAAGAATAACGACGACAGCGAACACTGAAGCTTTCTTT
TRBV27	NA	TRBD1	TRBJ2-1	CASSFDRANEQFF	TGTGCCAGCAGTTTCGACAGGGCAAATGAGCAGTTCTTC
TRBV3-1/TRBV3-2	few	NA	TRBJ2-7	CASSPPMGGVNYEQYF	TGTGCCAGCAGCCCCCCGATGGGGGGAGTGAACTACGAGCAGTACTTC
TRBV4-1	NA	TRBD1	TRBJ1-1	CASSQVQGKTEAFF	TGCGCCAGCAGCCAAGTACAGGGGAAAACTGAAGCTTTCTTT
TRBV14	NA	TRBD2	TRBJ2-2	CASSLGGVGGELFF	TGTGCCAGCAGCCTTGGGGGGGTCGGCGGGGAGCTGTTTTTT
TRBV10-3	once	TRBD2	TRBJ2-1	CAITQRGEQFF	TGTGCCATCACACAGCGGGGGGAGCAGTTCTTC
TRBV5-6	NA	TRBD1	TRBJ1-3	CASSPPTGLGNTIYF	TGTGCCAGCAGCCCACCGACAGGGTTAGGAAACACCATATATTTT
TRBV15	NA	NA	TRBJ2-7	CATSREATSSYEQYF	TGTGCCACCAGCAGAGAGGCGACTAGCTCCTACGAGCAGTACTTC
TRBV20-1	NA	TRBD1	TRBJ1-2	CSASSRGENGYTF	TGCAGTGCTAGTTCCAGGGGGGAAAATGGCTACACCTTC
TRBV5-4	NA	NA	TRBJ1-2	CASLRDTNYGYTF	TGTGCCAGCCTCCGGGACACGAACTATGGCTACACCTTC
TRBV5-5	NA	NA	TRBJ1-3	CASTRWGETLENLYF	TGTGCCAGCACCCGGTGGGGCGAGACTCTGGAAAACCTATATTTT
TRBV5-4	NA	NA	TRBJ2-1	CASSLESALYNEQFF	TGTGCCAGCAGCTTGGAGAGCGCGTTGTACAATGAGCAGTTCTTC
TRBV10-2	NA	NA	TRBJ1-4	CASGRGEGEKLFF	TGCGCCAGTGGTCGGGGGGAAGGTGAAAAACTGTTTTTT
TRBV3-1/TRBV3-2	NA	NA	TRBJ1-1	CASRRTENTEAFF	TGTGCCAGCAGACGGACTGAGAACACTGAAGCTTTCTTT
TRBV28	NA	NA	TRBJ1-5	CASSSRQFSNQPQHF	TGTGCCAGCAGTTCCCGACAGTTCAGCAATCAGCCCCAGCATTTT
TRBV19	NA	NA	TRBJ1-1	CASTAGVNTEAFF	TGTGCCAGTACCGCCGGGGTGAACACTGAAGCTTTCTTT
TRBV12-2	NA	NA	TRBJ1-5	CASRSRGPGNQPQHF	TGTGCAAGTCGCAGCAGGGGGCCTGGCAATCAGCCCCAGCATTTT
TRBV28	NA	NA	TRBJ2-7	CASSLTRRDMSSEQYF	TGTGCCAGCAGCCTAACGCGCCGGGACATGTCTTCCGAGCAGTACTTC
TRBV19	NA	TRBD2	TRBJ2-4	CATNSGGVAKNIQYF	TGTGCCACCAACAGCGGGGGAGTAGCCAAAAACATTCAGTACTTC
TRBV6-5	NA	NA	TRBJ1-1	CASVTLGSVAFF	TGTGCCAGCGTAACCCTAGGGAGTGTAGCTTTCTTT
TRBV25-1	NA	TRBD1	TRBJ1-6	CASREDRGRSSPLHF	TGTGCCAGCAGGGAAGACAGGGGAAGATCTTCACCCCTCCACTTT
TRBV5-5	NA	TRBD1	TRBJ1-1	CASSLRTGSMNTEAFF	TGTGCCAGCAGCTTACGGACAGGCAGCATGAACACTGAAGCTTTCTTT
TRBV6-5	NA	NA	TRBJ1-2	CASSYSVAAPLYTF	TGTGCCAGCAGTTACTCGGTAGCAGCCCCACTGTACACCTTC
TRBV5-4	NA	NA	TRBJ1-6	CASSLGRGYNSPLHF	TGTGCCAGCAGCTTGGGCAGGGGCTATAATTCACCCCTCCACTTT
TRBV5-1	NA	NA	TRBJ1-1	CASSLTGIGTEAFF	TGCGCCAGCAGCTTGACAGGGATCGGGACTGAAGCTTTCTTT
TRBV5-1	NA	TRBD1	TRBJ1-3	CASSLGQQGLSGNTIYF	TGCGCCAGCAGCCTGGGACAGCAGGGCCTCTCTGGAAACACCATATATTTT
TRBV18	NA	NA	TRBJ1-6	CASTVSSYNSPLHF	TGTGCCAGCACAGTGAGCTCCTATAATTCACCCCTCCACTTT